One and the same sample provided the 13 T cell receptor beta chains below, sequenced in a study of T cell clonotyping in hematopoietic cell transplantation. Some clones are missing from TCRdb's copy, which holds only in-frame ones; the method was immunoSEQ multiplex PCR. Among about 4,600 clones, 65% to 85% were seen once, and the ten largest hold 25% to 35%. The sequencing here drew on peripheral blood mononuclear cells, taken 100 days after allogeneic stem cell transplant. The receptors shown here come from a female patient between 50 and 60 years old who had an allogeneic stem cell transplant from an unrelated donor, so the T cells may come from the graft donor. Some clones in this sample may be carry-over from other donors' samples.

The genes are TRBV4-1 and TRBJ1-4; a weak D match, TRBD1 (5 bases). Trimming stripped 6 bases from V and 13 bases from J, with 15 bases between. The CDR3 extends over 12 amino acids. Germline loops: CDR1 MGHRA, CDR2 YSYEKL. CDR3: CASRPGPGRLFF. DNA of the CDR3: TGCGCCAGCAGGCCCGGCCCGGGGCGACTGTTTTTT.

This chain joins TRBV7-2 and TRBJ2-7; 8 bases line up with TRBD2. CDR1 is SGHTA, CDR2 FQGNSA, per germline. V lost 2 bases to trimming and J lost 2 bases; unmatched junction nucleotides: 2. The CDR3 runs to 14 residues. The CDR3 DNA reads TGTGCCAGCAGCTTAACTAGCGGAGCCTACGAGCAGTACTTC. Residues: CASSLTSGAYEQYF.

The V gene is TRBV28, the J gene TRBJ2-3; D not certain. The CDR3 totals 13 residues. Trimming pared 6 bases from V and 1 base from J, leaving 8 bases between. The germline gives CDR1 MDHEN, CDR2 SYDVKM. This chain's CDR3 is CASSSGGTDTQYF. The CDR3 DNA is TGTGCCAGCAGCTCAGGAGGCACAGATACGCAGTATTTT.

This CDR3 is CASSSLGRRETQYF. CDR3 coding DNA: TGTGCCAGCAGCTCCCTCGGCCGGAGGGAGACCCAGTACTTC. The chain is built from TRBV7-2 and TRBJ2-5; D perhaps matches TRBD2 (5 bases). Trimming pared 4 bases from V and 5 bases from J, leaving 14 bases between. This CDR3 has 14 residues. In germline, CDR1 is SGHTA, CDR2 FQGNSA.

This clone qualifies as large. The chain combines TRBV10-2 with TRBJ1-5, with D tentatively TRBD1 (5 bases). The germline V and J ends were trimmed by 0 bases and 0 bases, with 9 bases remaining between them. Looked up from germline, CDR1 is WSHSY and CDR2 is SAAADI. This CDR3 is 16 amino acids long. The CDR3 nucleotides read TGCGCCAGCAGTGAGTCGACAGTCAATAGCAATCAGCCCCAGCATTTT. Translation gives CASSESTVNSNQPQHF.

The gene calls are TRBV6-1 and TRBJ1-2, with unresolved D. V was pared by 7 bases and J by 2 bases, with 14 bases between. CDR3 length equals 14 residues. Germline V CDR1 and CDR2: MNHNS, SASEGT. The DNA of the CDR3 is TGTGCCAGCACCGGCGCGTCCGCGAACTATGGCTACACCTTC. Its protein is CASTGASANYGYTF.

This clone was counted a few times. This chain links TRBV5-1 with TRBJ2-7, with 7 bases fitting TRBD2. The CDR3 totals 15 residues. Trimming removed 0 bases from V and 0 bases from J; junction bases left unmatched: 3. CDR1 SGHRS and CDR2 YFSETQ come from the germline V gene. CDR3 nucleotide sequence: TGCGCCAGCAGCTTGGGGGGGACTACCTCCTACGAGCAGTACTTC. Protein: CASSLGGTTSYEQYF.

The gene calls are TRBV5-6 and TRBJ1-6, with TRBD1 identical over 7 bases. The CDR3 sequence is 14 residues long. Germline loops: CDR1 SGHDT, CDR2 YYEEEE. V was clipped by 3 bases and J by 15 bases; unmatched bases: 12. The CDR3 nucleotides are TGTGCCAGCAGCTCGCTGGGTGGGGACAGAGGCCTCCACTTT. Its translation is CASSSLGGDRGLHF. The entire variable domain, with the rest obtained from reference TRBV5-6 and TRBJ1-6, is as follows: DAGVTQSPTHLIKTRGQQVTLRCSPKSGHDTVSWYQQALGQGPQFIFQYYEEEERQRGNFPDRFSGHQFPNYSSELNVNALLLGDSALYLCASSSLGGDRGLHFGNGTRLTVT.

This chain joins TRBV5-6 and TRBJ1-3; D call uncertain. Germline V gene sequence: CDR1 SGHDT, CDR2 YYEEEE. V shed 5 bases and J shed 0 bases, with 12 bases lying between them. The CDR3 spans 15 residues. In DNA, the CDR3 is TGTGCCAGCAGTGCCTCCGGAAGCTCTGGAAACACCATATATTTT. This translates into CASSASGSSGNTIYF.

A single count supports this clone. The chain carries TRBV10-1 and TRBJ1-5; D unclear. The V gene's germline CDR1 is WNHNN and CDR2 SYGVQD (reference sequence). Trimming removed 2 bases at V and 2 bases at J, with 10 bases between. The CDR3 contains 15 residues. CDR3 DNA: TGCGCCAGCAGTGAGGGGGTTATTCGCAATCAGCCCCAGCATTTT. Protein sequence: CASSEGVIRNQPQHF.

This clone was counted once. This chain uses TRBV5-1 with TRBJ2-5, with TRBD1 matching over 10 bases. The germline V gene encodes CDR1 SGHRS and CDR2 YFSETQ. The CDR3 has 16 amino acids. V was pared by 4 bases and J by 5 bases, with 11 bases of the junction left unmatched. The CDR3 DNA sequence: TGCGCCAGCAGCCCCCAGGGACAGGGGATCTTTGAGACCCAGTACTTC. The encoded protein is CASSPQGQGIFETQYF.

This clone was found once. V and J are TRBV2 and TRBJ2-7, with 11 bases aligning to TRBD2. V was pared by 8 bases and J by 7 bases, with 4 bases of the junction left unmatched. CDR1 SNHLY and CDR2 FYNNEI come from the germline V gene. This CDR3 has 12 residues. CDR3 sequence reads: CASRLAGMEQYF. The CDR3 nucleotides read TGTGCCAGCCGACTAGCGGGGATGGAGCAGTACTTC.

The chain couples TRBV10-3 to TRBJ2-7, with D possibly being TRBD2 (6 bases). The V gene lost 7 bases and the J gene lost 2 bases, with 12 bases spanning the gap. Germline lookup yields CDR1 ENHRY and CDR2 SYGVKD. This CDR3 comprises 13 residues. CDR3 residues: CAITTEGTYEQYF. Written as DNA, the CDR3 is TGTGCCATCACGACGGAGGGGACCTACGAGCAGTACTTC.